Following are 19 T cell receptor beta chains from one sample sequenced in a study of blood T cell repertoires in COVID-19. This table comes from immunoSEQ multiplex PCR, and its TCRdb copy is limited to in-frame clones, with some not included. In the table there are roughly 120,000 clones, 80% to 90% of which are singletons. Sequences were obtained from peripheral blood. All receptors come from a human donor in a cohort sampled during active COVID-19.

V is TRBV27 and J is TRBJ1-2; TRBD1 aligns across 10 bases. From germline, CDR1 is MNHEY and CDR2 SMNVEV (reference sequence). J gave up 0 bases and V 5 bases, and 3 bases lay outside the gene matches. The length of the CDR3 is 15 residues. The CDR3 loop is CASSPGTGANYGYTF. CDR3 coding DNA: TGTGCCAGCAGTCCGGGGACAGGGGCTAACTATGGCTACACCTTC.

J is TRBJ1-1 and V is TRBV12-3 or TRBV12-4; D is unresolved. V shed 8 bases and J shed 4 bases, with 14 bases lying between them. There are 13 residues in the CDR3. The CDR3 nucleotides read TGTGCCAGCGCCACGGGAGTGGTCACTGAAGCTTTCTTT. It codes for CASATGVVTEAFF.

CDR3 amino acids: CASSDPSGTGGSYEQYF. CDR3 in DNA: TGCGCCAGCAGCGACCCTTCCGGGACAGGGGGCTCGTACGAGCAGTACTTC. This chain uses TRBV4-1 with TRBJ2-7, with TRBD1 identical over 12 bases. The CDR3 consists of 17 residues. Germline CDR1 MGHRA, CDR2 YSYEKL. J gave up 4 bases and V 5 bases, and 12 bases lay outside the gene matches.

The V gene is TRBV7-9, the J gene TRBJ1-1; the D is unclear. The CDR3 length is 14 residues. The V gene's germline CDR1 is SEHNR and CDR2 FQNEAQ (reference sequence). Trimming shortened V by 3 bases and J by 4 bases, and 12 bases separated the two germline ends. CDR3 DNA sequence: TGTGCCAGCAGCTTCCAATCCAAGCGCACTGAAGCTTTCTTT. Its protein is CASSFQSKRTEAFF. Drawing the rest from reference TRBV7-9 and TRBJ1-1, the complete variable domain is DTGVSQNPRHKITKRGQNVTFRCDPISEHNRLYWYRQTLGQGPEFLTYFQNEAQLEKSRLLSDRFSAERPKGSFSTLEIQRTEQGDSAMYLCASSFQSKRTEAFFGQGTRLTVV.

This clone appeared a few times. CDR3 sequence: CASSLTGRAEAFF. The CDR3 DNA sequence: TGTGCCAGCAGCCTGACAGGGCGGGCTGAAGCTTTCTTT. The chain combines TRBV3-1 (or the pseudogene TRBV3-2) with TRBJ1-1; 7 nucleotides align to TRBD1. V was clipped by 4 bases and J by 6 bases; unmatched bases: 5. Germline V gives CDR1 LGHDT, CDR2 YNNKEL (reference sequence). CDR3 size: 13 residues.

The CDR3 here is CAYSGGPGDEKLFF. CDR3 bases: TGTGCCTATTCCGGGGGGCCGGGGGATGAAAAACTGTTTTTT. The rearrangement links TRBV7-9 to TRBJ1-4, with D perhaps TRBD1 (6 bases). V was pared by 11 bases and J by 6 bases, with 19 bases between. The CDR3 is 14 residues long. Germline V gene data show CDR1 as SEHNR and CDR2 as FQNEAQ (reference sequence). The complete variable domain, with remaining parts taken from reference TRBV7-9 and TRBJ1-4, reads DTGVSQNPRHKITKRGQNVTFRCDPISEHNRLYWYRQTLGQGPEFLTYFQNEAQLEKSRLLSDRFSAERPKGSFSTLEIQRTEQGDSAMYLCAYSGGPGDEKLFFGSGTQLSVL.

The V gene is TRBV19, the J gene TRBJ2-2; unclear D gene. Looked up from germline, CDR1 is LNHDA and CDR2 is SQIVND (reference sequence). V was trimmed by 6 bases and J by 3 bases, leaving 11 bases between them. The CDR3 contains 14 residues. CDR3 amino acids: CASSAWSDTGELFF. The CDR3 coding sequence is TGTGCCAGTAGCGCCTGGTCAGACACCGGGGAGCTGTTTTTT.

This chain uses TRBV10-2 with TRBJ1-1, with D perhaps TRBD1 (5 bases). Trimming shortened V by 8 bases and J by 0 bases, and 10 bases separated the two germline ends. Germline V gene lookup returns CDR1 WSHSY and CDR2 SAAADI. The CDR3 runs to 13 residues. Here the CDR3 DNA reads TGCGCCAGCCAGGGTTTCATGAACACTGAAGCTTTCTTT. It encodes CASQGFMNTEAFF.

The genes are TRBV4-1 and TRBJ2-7; 7 bases are shared with TRBD2. This CDR3 is built from 15 residues. V trimming: 4 bases; J trimming: 2 bases; junction bases outside the gene matches: 8. The germline gives CDR1 MGHRA, CDR2 YSYEKL. The CDR3 region is CASSRGMGGAYEQYF. The CDR3 nucleotides read TGCGCCAGCAGCCGAGGAATGGGAGGGGCCTACGAGCAGTACTTC.

The V and J genes are TRBV19 and TRBJ1-4, with a weak D call TRBD1 (6 bases). The CDR3 consists of 16 residues. The germline CDR1 and CDR2 sequences are LNHDA and SQIVND (reference sequence). Trimming left V 3 bases short and J 3 bases short, with 14 bases between. CDR3 sequence reads: CASSIIWTEPNEKLFF. The CDR3 DNA follows: TGTGCCAGTAGTATCATTTGGACAGAGCCTAATGAAAAACTGTTTTTT.

For the CDR3, the DNA is TGTGCCAGCAGCCATTGGGGCTTTGAAGCTTTCTTT. Its translation: CASSHWGFEAFF. The chain combines TRBV14 with TRBJ1-1; D may be TRBD1 (5 bases). V lost 3 bases and J lost 7, with 9 bases in between. The germline gives CDR1 SGHDN, CDR2 FVKESK. This CDR3 comprises 12 residues.

The chain employs TRBV4-1 and TRBJ2-5; 8 nucleotides match TRBD2. This CDR3 comprises 15 residues. Germline assignment: CDR1 MGHRA and CDR2 YSYEKL. The trim removed 2 bases at V and 5 bases at J, leaving 7 bases unmatched. CDR3 nucleotide sequence: TGCGCCAGCAGCCAACTCGACGGGGGGGCGGAGACCCAGTACTTC. Translating it yields CASSQLDGGAETQYF.

The rearrangement uses TRBV7-6 and TRBJ2-7, with D perhaps matching TRBD1 (6 bases). Germline CDR1 and CDR2: SGHVS and FNYEAQ. This CDR3 has 19 residues. Trimming stripped 1 base from V and 1 base from J, with 23 bases between. CDR3: CASSLEQGWDMGVSYEQYF. The CDR3 DNA follows: TGTGCCAGCAGCTTAGAACAGGGTTGGGACATGGGAGTATCCTACGAGCAGTACTTC.

The chain employs TRBV5-1 and TRBJ2-5, with D possibly matching TRBD1 (5 bases). The germline V and J ends were trimmed by 0 bases and 5 bases, with 14 bases remaining between them. The CDR3 is 15 amino acids. The V gene's germline CDR1 is SGHRS and CDR2 YFSETQ. CDR3 sequence: CASSLEGNPEETQYF. The CDR3 region has the DNA TGCGCCAGCAGCTTGGAGGGGAACCCGGAGGAGACCCAGTACTTC.

The CDR3 protein is CASSVVGSGGSEAFF. In DNA form, the CDR3 reads TGTGCCAGCAGCGTAGTCGGGTCAGGGGGCTCTGAAGCTTTCTTT. This chain joins TRBV9 and TRBJ1-1; 8 bases line up with TRBD1. There are 15 residues in the CDR3. Germline V lookup: CDR1 SGDLS, CDR2 YYNGEE. Trimming at V came to 0 bases and at J to 6 bases, leaving 7 bases not matched to a gene.

The chain links TRBV10-3 to TRBJ2-5; D may be TRBD1 (7 bases). V lost 4 bases, J lost 2 bases, and 11 bases lay in between. Looked up from germline, CDR1 is ENHRY and CDR2 is SYGVKD. The CDR3 is made up of 14 amino acids. The DNA for the CDR3 is TGTGCCATCAGTGTCAGGGGGGCTCAAGAGACCCAGTACTTC. Its translation: CAISVRGAQETQYF.

This clone was seen a handful of times. The gene calls are TRBV19 and TRBJ2-1, with TRBD2 matching over 9 bases. V was clipped by 6 bases and J by 5 bases; unmatched bases: 2. There are 13 residues in the CDR3. Per germline, CDR1 LNHDA and CDR2 SQIVND (reference sequence). CDR3 sequence reads: CASRRLADNEQFF. The CDR3 DNA follows: TGTGCCAGTAGGCGACTAGCGGACAATGAGCAGTTCTTC.

V gene TRBV6-5 combines with J gene TRBJ1-1, with no clear D. The CDR3 is 15 amino acids. Germline CDR1 reads MNHEY; CDR2 reads SVGAGI. V lost 5 bases and J 3 bases, leaving 16 bases between the germline ends. CDR3 in DNA: TGTGCCAGCAGTACCAACCGGGTTCCCTACACTGAAGCTTTCTTT. It specifies CASSTNRVPYTEAFF.

The rearrangement links TRBV5-4 to TRBJ2-2; 7 nucleotides align to TRBD1. The CDR3 is 15 residues long. CDR1 is SGHNT, CDR2 YYREEE, per germline (reference sequence). The junction had 6 bases not matched to a gene; V was cut back by 3 bases and J by 4 bases. The CDR3 sequence is CASSSGTDSTGELFF. DNA of the CDR3: TGTGCCAGCAGCTCCGGGACAGACTCCACCGGGGAGCTGTTTTTT.